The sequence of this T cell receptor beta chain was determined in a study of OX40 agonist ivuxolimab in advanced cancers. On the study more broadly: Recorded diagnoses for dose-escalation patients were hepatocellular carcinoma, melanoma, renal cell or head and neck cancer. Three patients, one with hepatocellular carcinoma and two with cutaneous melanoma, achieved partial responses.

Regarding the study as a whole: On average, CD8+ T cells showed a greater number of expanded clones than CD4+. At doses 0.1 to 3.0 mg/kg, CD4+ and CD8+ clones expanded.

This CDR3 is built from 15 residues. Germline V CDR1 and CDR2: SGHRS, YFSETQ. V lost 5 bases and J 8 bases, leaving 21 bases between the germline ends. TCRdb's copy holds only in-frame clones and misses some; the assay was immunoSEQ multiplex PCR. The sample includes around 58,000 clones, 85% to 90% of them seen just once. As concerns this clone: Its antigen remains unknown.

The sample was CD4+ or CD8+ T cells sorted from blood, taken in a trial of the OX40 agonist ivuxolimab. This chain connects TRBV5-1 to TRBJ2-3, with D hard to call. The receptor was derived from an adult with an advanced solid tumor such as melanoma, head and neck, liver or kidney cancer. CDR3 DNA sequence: TGCGCCAGCAGTTCCACGACCGCCATCCAAGGTACGCAGTATTTT. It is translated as CASSSTTAIQGTQYF.